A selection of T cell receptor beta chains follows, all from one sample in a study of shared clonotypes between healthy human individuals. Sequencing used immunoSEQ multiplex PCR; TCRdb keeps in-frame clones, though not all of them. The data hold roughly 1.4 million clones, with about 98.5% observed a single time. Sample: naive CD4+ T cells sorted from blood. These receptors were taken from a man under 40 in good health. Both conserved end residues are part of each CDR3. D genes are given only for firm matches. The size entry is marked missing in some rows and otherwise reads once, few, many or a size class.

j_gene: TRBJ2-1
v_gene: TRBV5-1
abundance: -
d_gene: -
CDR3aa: CAGSFRAGTYNEQFF
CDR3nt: TGCGCCGGCAGCTTCCGGGCTGGGACCTACAATGAGCAGTTCTTC

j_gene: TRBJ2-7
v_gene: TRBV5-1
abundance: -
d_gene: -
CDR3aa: CASAFAGPYEQYF
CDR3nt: TGCGCCAGCGCTTTCGCGGGACCCTACGAGCAGTACTTC

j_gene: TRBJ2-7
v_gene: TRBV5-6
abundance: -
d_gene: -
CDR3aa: CASSLLDTYEQYF
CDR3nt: TGTGCCAGCAGCTTGCTGGATACCTACGAGCAGTACTTC

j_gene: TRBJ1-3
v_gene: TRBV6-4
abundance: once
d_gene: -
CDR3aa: CASRGAGTGNTIYF
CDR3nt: TGTGCCAGCAGGGGGGCGGGGACCGGAAACACCATATATTTT

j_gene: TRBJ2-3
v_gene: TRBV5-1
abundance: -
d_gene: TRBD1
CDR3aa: CASSSTTGVGRDTQYF
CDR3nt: TGCGCCAGCAGCTCCACGACAGGGGTTGGACGTGATACGCAGTATTTT

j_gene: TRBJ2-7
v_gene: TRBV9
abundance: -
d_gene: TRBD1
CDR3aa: CASSLGQGSYEQYF
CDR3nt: TGTGCCAGCAGCTTGGGACAGGGCTCCTACGAGCAGTACTTC

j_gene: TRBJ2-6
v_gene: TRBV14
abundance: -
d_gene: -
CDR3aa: CASSKGGASGANVLTF
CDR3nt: TGTGCCAGCTCAAAAGGCGGGGCCTCTGGGGCCAACGTCCTGACTTTC

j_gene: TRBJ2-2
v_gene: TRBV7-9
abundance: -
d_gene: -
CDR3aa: CASRQQGYTGELFF
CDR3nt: TGTGCCAGCAGGCAGCAGGGGTACACCGGGGAGCTGTTTTTT

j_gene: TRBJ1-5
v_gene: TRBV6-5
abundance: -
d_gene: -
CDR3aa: CASSYTANQPQHF
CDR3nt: TGTGCCAGCAGTTACACGGCTAATCAGCCCCAGCATTTT

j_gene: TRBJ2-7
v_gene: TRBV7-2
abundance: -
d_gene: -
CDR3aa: CATTMAGPGEQYF
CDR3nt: TGTGCCACCACCATGGCGGGACCGGGTGAGCAGTACTTC

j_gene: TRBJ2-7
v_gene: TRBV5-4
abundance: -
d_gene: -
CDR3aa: CASSLEARRSYEQYF
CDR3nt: TGTGCCAGCAGCTTGGAGGCAAGACGCTCCTACGAGCAGTACTTC

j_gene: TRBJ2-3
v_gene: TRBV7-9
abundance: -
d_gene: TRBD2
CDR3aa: CASSLASGGAHTDTQYF
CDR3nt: TGTGCCAGCAGCTTAGCTAGCGGGGGGGCCCACACAGATACGCAGTATTTT

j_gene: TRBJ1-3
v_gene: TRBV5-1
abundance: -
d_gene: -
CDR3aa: CASSLEPFPRNTIYF
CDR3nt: TGCGCCAGCAGCTTGGAACCATTCCCTCGAAACACCATATATTTT

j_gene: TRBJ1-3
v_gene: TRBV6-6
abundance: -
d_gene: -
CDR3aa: CASSYFRASGNTIYF
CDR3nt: TGTGCCAGCAGTTACTTCCGGGCCTCTGGAAACACCATATATTTT

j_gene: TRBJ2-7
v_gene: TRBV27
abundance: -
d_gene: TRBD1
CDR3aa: CASSGRTGRYEQYF
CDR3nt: TGTGCCAGCAGCGGACGGACAGGGCGATACGAGCAGTACTTC

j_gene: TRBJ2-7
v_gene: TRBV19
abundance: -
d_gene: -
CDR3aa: CASRGVSSYEQYF
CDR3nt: TGTGCCAGTAGGGGGGTCTCCTCCTACGAGCAGTACTTC

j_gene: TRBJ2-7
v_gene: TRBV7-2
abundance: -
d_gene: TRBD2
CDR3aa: CASSLGVAGTYEQYF
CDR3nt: TGTGCCAGCAGCTTAGGGGTAGCGGGAACCTACGAGCAGTACTTC

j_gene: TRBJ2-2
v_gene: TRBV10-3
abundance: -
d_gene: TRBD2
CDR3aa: CAISGPTSGQNTGELFF
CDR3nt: TGTGCCATCAGTGGACCCACTAGCGGACAGAACACCGGGGAGCTGTTTTTT

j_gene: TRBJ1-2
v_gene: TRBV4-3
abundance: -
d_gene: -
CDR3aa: CASRGRVRGGYTF
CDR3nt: TGCGCCAGCAGAGGCCGGGTAAGGGGTGGCTACACCTTC

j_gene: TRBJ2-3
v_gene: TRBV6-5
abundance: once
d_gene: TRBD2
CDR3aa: CASRMTGGTDTQYF
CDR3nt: TGTGCCAGCCGAATGACGGGAGGAACAGATACGCAGTATTTT

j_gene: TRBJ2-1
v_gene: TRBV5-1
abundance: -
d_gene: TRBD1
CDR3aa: CASRDDRGLSSYNEQFF
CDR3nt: TGCGCCAGCAGGGACGACAGGGGGCTGAGCTCCTACAATGAGCAGTTCTTC

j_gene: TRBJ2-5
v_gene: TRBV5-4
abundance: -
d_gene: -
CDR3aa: CASSLGGTLQETQYF
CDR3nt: TGTGCCAGCAGCTTGGGGGGGACCCTGCAAGAGACCCAGTACTTC

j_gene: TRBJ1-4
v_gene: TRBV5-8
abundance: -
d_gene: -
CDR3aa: CASSLTAATNEKLFF
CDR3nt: TGTGCCAGCAGCTTGACGGCGGCAACTAATGAAAAACTGTTTTTT

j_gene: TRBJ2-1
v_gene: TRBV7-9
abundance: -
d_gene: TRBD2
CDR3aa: CASSYGLAGYNEQFF
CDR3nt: TGTGCCAGCAGCTACGGACTAGCGGGATACAATGAGCAGTTCTTC

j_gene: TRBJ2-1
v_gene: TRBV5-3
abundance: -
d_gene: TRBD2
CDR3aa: CARSPRKRDHSYNEQFF
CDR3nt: TGTGCCAGAAGCCCGAGAAAGCGGGACCATTCCTACAATGAGCAGTTCTTC

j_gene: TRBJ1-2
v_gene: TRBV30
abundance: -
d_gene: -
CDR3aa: CAWIALHYGYTF
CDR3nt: TGTGCCTGGATAGCGCTCCACTATGGCTACACCTTC

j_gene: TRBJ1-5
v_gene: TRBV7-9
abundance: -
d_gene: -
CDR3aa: CASSLKGQPQHF
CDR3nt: TGTGCCAGCAGCTTAAAAGGTCAGCCCCAGCATTTT

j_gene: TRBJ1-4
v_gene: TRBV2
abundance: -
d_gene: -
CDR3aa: CASSRTLTNEKLFF
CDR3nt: TGTGCCAGCAGTAGGACATTAACTAATGAAAAACTGTTTTTT

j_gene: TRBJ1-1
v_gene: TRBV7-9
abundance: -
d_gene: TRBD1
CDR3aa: CASSTGVGTEAFF
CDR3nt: TGTGCCAGCAGTACAGGGGTTGGCACTGAAGCTTTCTTT

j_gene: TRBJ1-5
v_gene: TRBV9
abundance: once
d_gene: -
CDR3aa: CASSVSGANQPQHF
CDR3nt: TGTGCCAGCAGCGTATCCGGGGCAAATCAGCCCCAGCATTTT

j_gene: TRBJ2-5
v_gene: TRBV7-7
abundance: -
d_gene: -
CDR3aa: CASRPLEIRETQYF
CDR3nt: TGTGCTAGCAGGCCTCTAGAAATACGCGAGACCCAGTACTTC

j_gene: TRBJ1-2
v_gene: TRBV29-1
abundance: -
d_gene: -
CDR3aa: CSVGPDGYTF
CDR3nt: TGCAGCGTCGGTCCGGACGGCTACACCTTC

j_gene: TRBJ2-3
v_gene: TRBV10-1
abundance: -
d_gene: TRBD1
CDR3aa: CASSEAGTAYTDTQYF
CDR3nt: TGCGCCAGCAGTGAGGCCGGGACAGCTTACACAGATACGCAGTATTTT

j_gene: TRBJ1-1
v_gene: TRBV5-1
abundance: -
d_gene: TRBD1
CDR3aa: CASSGTGDTEAFF
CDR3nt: TGCGCCAGCAGTGGGACAGGGGACACTGAAGCTTTCTTT

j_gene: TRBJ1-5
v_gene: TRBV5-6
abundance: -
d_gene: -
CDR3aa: CASSPEENQPQHF
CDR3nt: TGTGCCAGCAGCCCGGAGGAGAATCAGCCCCAGCATTTT

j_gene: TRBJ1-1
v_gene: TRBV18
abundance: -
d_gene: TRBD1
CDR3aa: CASSSDRTTEAFF
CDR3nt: TGTGCCAGCTCATCGGACAGGACTACTGAAGCTTTCTTT

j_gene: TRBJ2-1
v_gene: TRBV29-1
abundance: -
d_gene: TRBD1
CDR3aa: CSALGTGYNEQFF
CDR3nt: TGCAGCGCCCTTGGGACAGGATACAATGAGCAGTTCTTC

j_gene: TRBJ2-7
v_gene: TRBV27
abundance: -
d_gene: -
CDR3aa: CASGPYRDTYEQYF
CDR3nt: TGTGCCAGCGGGCCTTACAGGGATACCTACGAGCAGTACTTC

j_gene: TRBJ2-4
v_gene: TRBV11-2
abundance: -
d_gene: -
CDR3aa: CASSFGGGKNIQYF
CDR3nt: TGTGCCAGCAGCTTTGGGGGAGGCAAAAACATTCAGTACTTC

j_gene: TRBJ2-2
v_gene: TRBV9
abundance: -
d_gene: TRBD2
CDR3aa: CASKASGSFSDTGELFF
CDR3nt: TGTGCCAGCAAAGCGAGCGGGAGTTTCTCGGACACCGGGGAGCTGTTTTTT

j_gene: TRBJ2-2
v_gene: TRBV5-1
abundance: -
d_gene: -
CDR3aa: CASSLKGANTGELFF
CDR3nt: TGCGCCAGCAGCTTGAAGGGGGCGAACACCGGGGAGCTGTTTTTT

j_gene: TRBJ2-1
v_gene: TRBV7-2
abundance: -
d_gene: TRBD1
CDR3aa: CASSILDRVKYNEQFF
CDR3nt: TGTGCCAGCAGCATTTTGGACAGGGTCAAGTACAATGAGCAGTTCTTC

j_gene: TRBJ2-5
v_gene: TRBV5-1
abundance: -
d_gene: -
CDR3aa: CASNLVANPTETQYF
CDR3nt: TGCGCCAGCAACTTGGTTGCAAATCCGACGGAGACCCAGTACTTC

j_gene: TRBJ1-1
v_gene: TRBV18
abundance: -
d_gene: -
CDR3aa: CASSRVILRQPPADTEAFF
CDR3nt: TGTGCCAGCTCACGCGTAATACTTAGACAGCCCCCCGCCGACACTGAAGCTTTCTTT

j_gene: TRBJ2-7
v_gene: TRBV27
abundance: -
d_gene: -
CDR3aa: CASSFGGLLYEQYF
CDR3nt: TGTGCCAGCAGTTTTGGGGGGCTCCTCTACGAGCAGTACTTC

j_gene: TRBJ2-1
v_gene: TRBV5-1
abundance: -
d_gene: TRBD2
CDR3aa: CASSLAGGETYNEQFF
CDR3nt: TGCGCCAGCAGCTTAGCGGGAGGGGAAACCTACAATGAGCAGTTCTTC

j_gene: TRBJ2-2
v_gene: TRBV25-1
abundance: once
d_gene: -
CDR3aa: CASSATGRTGELFF
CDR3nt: TGTGCCAGCAGTGCGACAGGGAGGACCGGGGAGCTGTTTTTT

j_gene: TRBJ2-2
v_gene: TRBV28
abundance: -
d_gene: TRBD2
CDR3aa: CASSLWGSGRGGTGELFF
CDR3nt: TGTGCCAGCAGTTTATGGGGCAGCGGGAGGGGTGGCACCGGGGAGCTGTTTTTT

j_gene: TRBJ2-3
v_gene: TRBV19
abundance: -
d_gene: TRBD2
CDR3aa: CASRDLAGGTDTQYF
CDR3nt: TGTGCCAGTAGAGACCTAGCGGGAGGCACAGATACGCAGTATTTT

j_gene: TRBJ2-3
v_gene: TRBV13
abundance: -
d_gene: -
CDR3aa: CASSLSSSPDTQYF
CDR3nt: TGTGCCAGCAGCCTCTCCTCGAGTCCAGATACGCAGTATTTT

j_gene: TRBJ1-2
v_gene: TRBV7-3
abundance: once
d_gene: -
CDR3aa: CASSALPRVGYTF
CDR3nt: TGTGCCAGCAGCGCCCTGCCCAGGGTTGGCTACACCTTC

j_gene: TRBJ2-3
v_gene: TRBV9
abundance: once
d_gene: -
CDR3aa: CASSTPRRSGDTQYF
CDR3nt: TGTGCCAGCAGCACCCCGCGACGATCGGGAGATACGCAGTATTTT

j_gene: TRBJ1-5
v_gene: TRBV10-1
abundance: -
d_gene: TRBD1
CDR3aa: CASSEEGGQGAILGNQPQHF
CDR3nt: TGCGCCAGCAGTGAGGAAGGGGGACAGGGGGCAATTTTAGGCAATCAGCCCCAGCATTTT

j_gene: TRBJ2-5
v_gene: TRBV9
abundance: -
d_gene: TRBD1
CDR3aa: CASSVGSGTGGETQYF
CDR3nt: TGTGCCAGCAGCGTAGGCTCCGGGACAGGCGGGGAGACCCAGTACTTC

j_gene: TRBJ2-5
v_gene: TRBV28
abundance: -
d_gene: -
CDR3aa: CASSLVGVEETQYF
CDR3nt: TGTGCCAGCAGTTTGGTAGGGGTGGAAGAGACCCAGTACTTC